These 15 T cell receptor beta chains originate from one sample sequenced in a study of cytomegalovirus exposure and HLA in healthy donors. 13 Jbeta primers and 60 Vbeta primers were used for the PCR. The repertoire was sequenced with immunoSEQ multiplex PCR; TCRdb's copy has only in-frame clones and lacks some. Found here are 150,000 to 200,000 clones, 65% to 80% of them singletons; the top ten hold roughly 1.9%. The sequenced sample was PBMCs. The source of these receptors is a female donor in good health and CMV-seronegative.

CDR3 sequence reads: CASTARTNNEQFF. The CDR3 DNA sequence: TGTGCCAGCACGGCCCGAACTAACAATGAGCAGTTCTTC. The chain links TRBV11-1 to TRBJ2-1; no clear D gene. Per germline, CDR1 SGHAT and CDR2 FQDESV (reference sequence). V lost 7 bases and J 5 bases, leaving 12 bases between the germline ends. CDR3 length: 13 residues.

Only a few counts were recorded for this clone. The chain carries TRBV5-1 and TRBJ1-1; D might be TRBD1 (5 bases). Per the germline V gene, CDR1 is SGHRS and CDR2 is YFSETQ. CDR3 length: 15 residues. V was clipped by 3 bases and J by 8 bases, with 20 bases between them. CDR3 DNA: TGCGCCAGCAGCTGGGGCGGGGGGGTTCCAGCAGAAGCTTTCTTT. Encoded protein: CASSWGGGVPAEAFF. The variable domain in full, with the rest retrieved from reference TRBV5-1 and TRBJ1-1, is KAGVTQTPRYLIKTRGQQVTLSCSPISGHRSVSWYQQTPGQGLQFLFEYFSETQRNKGNFPGRFSGRQFSNSRSEMNVSTLELGDSALYLCASSWGGGVPAEAFFGQGTRLTVV.

V gene TRBV5-1 combines with J gene TRBJ2-3; D is uncertain. The germline CDR1 and CDR2 sequences are SGHRS and YFSETQ. This CDR3 has 12 residues. V was trimmed by 0 bases and J by 6 bases, leaving 5 bases between them. CDR3 nucleotide sequence: TGCGCCAGCAGCTTGGCCCTCGATACGCAGTATTTT. Its protein product is CASSLALDTQYF.

This rearrangement joins TRBV6-5 to TRBJ1-1; D remains ambiguous. The V end was cut by 0 bases, the J end by 6 bases, with 11 bases between. Looked up from germline, CDR1 is MNHEY and CDR2 is SVGAGI. The CDR3 consists of 14 residues. The CDR3 protein is CASSYSNASPEAFF. CDR3 in DNA: TGTGCCAGCAGTTACTCGAACGCGTCTCCTGAAGCTTTCTTT.

V gene TRBV6-5 combines with J gene TRBJ2-1; no clear D. In germline, CDR1 is MNHEY, CDR2 SVGAGI. V gave up 5 bases and J gave up 7 bases, with 9 bases separating them. This CDR3 contains 12 residues. The CDR3 loop reads CASSHARNEQFF. CDR3 nucleotides: TGTGCCAGCAGTCACGCTCGGAATGAGCAGTTCTTC.

In this sample, this clone turned up once. V gene TRBV5-4 combines with J gene TRBJ1-1; 8 bases are a match to TRBD1. The CDR3 extends over 14 amino acids. The V segment lost 2 bases and the J segment 7 bases; nucleotides outside the gene matches: 7. Germline-derived CDR1 and CDR2 are SGHNT and YYREEE (reference sequence). CDR3 coding DNA: TGTGCCAGCAGCTTCACAGGGGGAGGTGATGAAGCTTTCTTT. Amino acids: CASSFTGGGDEAFF.

This clone was seen only once. The sample contains more than one DNA sequence encoding this CDR3. V usage is TRBV30 and J usage is TRBJ2-7; 9 bases fit TRBD1. Germline lookup yields CDR1 GTSNPN and CDR2 SVGIG (reference sequence). The CDR3 loop spans 14 amino acids. After removal of 3 bases from V and 3 bases from J, the junction contained 6 bases not matched to a gene. CDR3 in DNA: TGTGCCTGGAGCATCGGGACAGGGTTCTACGAGCAGTACTTC. Amino acid sequence: CAWSIGTGFYEQYF.

The rearrangement links TRBV30 to TRBJ2-3; the match to TRBD2 covers 10 bases. V lost 2 bases, J lost 1 base, and 3 bases stayed unmatched. Germline lookup yields CDR1 GTSNPN and CDR2 SVGIG (reference sequence). This CDR3 has 15 amino acids. The CDR3 DNA sequence: TGTGCCTGGAGTAAAAGCGGGGGGGGCACAGATACGCAGTATTTT. Protein product: CAWSKSGGGTDTQYF.

This clone was counted only a few times. V gene TRBV10-3 combines with J gene TRBJ1-5, with 7 bases fitting TRBD1. The ends lost 8 bases at V and 5 bases at J; junction bases unmatched: 6. In germline, CDR1 is ENHRY, CDR2 SYGVKD. The CDR3 totals 13 residues. The CDR3 bases are TGTGCCATCGGGACAGACTCTCATCAGCCCCAGCATTTT. Translating it yields CAIGTDSHQPQHF.

The chain combines TRBV4-1 with TRBJ2-2; 8 bases are shared with TRBD1. Per the germline V gene, CDR1 is MGHRA and CDR2 is YSYEKL. Trimming cost V 4 bases and J 1 base; bases outside gene matches: 5. The CDR3 extends over 16 amino acids. The CDR3 protein is CASSRVGQGNTGELFF. As DNA, the CDR3 is TGCGCCAGCAGCCGGGTAGGACAGGGGAACACCGGGGAGCTGTTTTTT.

The chain is built from TRBV7-3 and TRBJ2-1; no clear D gene. Trimming removed 5 bases at V and 6 bases at J, with 11 bases between. CDR1 is SGHTA, CDR2 FQGTGA, per germline. The CDR3 loop spans 13 amino acids. CDR3 protein: CASSPFLINEQFF. CDR3 sequence (DNA): TGTGCCAGCAGCCCCTTTCTTATCAATGAGCAGTTCTTC.

The chain carries TRBV11-2 and TRBJ2-2; 10 positions match TRBD2. The trim removed 5 bases at V and 5 bases at J, leaving 5 bases unmatched. Germline CDR1 SGHAT, CDR2 FQNNGV. This CDR3 region has 15 residues. The CDR3 bases are TGTGCCAGCAGCCCCCAGCGGGGGGGGACCGGGGAGCTGTTTTTT. Its protein product is CASSPQRGGTGELFF.

This clone has only one observation. The rearrangement uses TRBV2 and TRBJ1-1; D is undetermined. The CDR3 loop spans 10 amino acids. Looked up from germline, CDR1 is SNHLY and CDR2 is FYNNEI. V lost 3 bases and J 10 bases, leaving 6 bases between the germline ends. CDR3 in DNA: TGTGCCAGCAGTGATGTGGCAGCTTTCTTT. It is translated as CASSDVAAFF.

V is TRBV18 and J is TRBJ2-6, with D perhaps TRBD2 (6 bases). The CDR3 is 17 amino acids. V gave up 4 bases and J gave up 0 bases, with 13 bases separating them. In germline, CDR1 is KGHSH, CDR2 LQKENI. DNA of the CDR3: TGTGCCAGCTCACGACGGGACTTGAGCTCTGGGGCCAACGTCCTGACTTTC. This sequence encodes CASSRRDLSSGANVLTF.

This chain connects TRBV5-6 to TRBJ2-7; 8 nucleotides line up with TRBD1. V dropped 0 bases and J dropped 1; count of bases not matched to a gene: 6. In germline, CDR1 is SGHDT, CDR2 YYEEEE. There are 16 residues in the CDR3. CDR3 in amino acids: CASSLVRGRVSYEQYF. CDR3 nucleotide sequence: TGTGCCAGCAGCTTGGTCAGGGGGCGCGTATCCTACGAGCAGTACTTC.